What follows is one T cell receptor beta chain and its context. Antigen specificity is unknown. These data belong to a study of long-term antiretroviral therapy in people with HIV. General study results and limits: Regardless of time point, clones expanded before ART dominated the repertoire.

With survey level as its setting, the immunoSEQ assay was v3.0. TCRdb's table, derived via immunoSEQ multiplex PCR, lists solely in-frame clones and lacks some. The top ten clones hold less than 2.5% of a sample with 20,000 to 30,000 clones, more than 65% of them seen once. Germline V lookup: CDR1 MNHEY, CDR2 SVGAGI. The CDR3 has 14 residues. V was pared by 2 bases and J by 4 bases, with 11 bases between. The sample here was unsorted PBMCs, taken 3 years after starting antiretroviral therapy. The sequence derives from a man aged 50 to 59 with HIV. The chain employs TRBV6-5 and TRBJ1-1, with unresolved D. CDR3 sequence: CASSYTVYGTEAFF. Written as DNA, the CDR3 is TGTGCCAGCAGTTACACCGTTTACGGCACTGAAGCTTTCTTT.